A selection of T cell receptor beta chains follows, all from one sample in a study of blood T cell repertoires in COVID-19. Clones were sequenced by immunoSEQ multiplex PCR, and TCRdb holds only the in-frame ones, with some missing. The table records approximately 52,000 clones, 75% to 95% of them present only once. Material for sequencing was peripheral blood. Source of these receptors: a man aged 50 or older with acute or convalescent COVID-19. The CDR3 runs from the conserved cysteine through the conserved F or W. D genes are given only for firm matches. Some rows have no size entry. The others give once, few or many, or a class for an expanded clone.

V,D,size,J,DNA,CDR3
TRBV7-9,TRBD1,NA,TRBJ1-1,TGTGCCAGCAGCTCCCAGGGACAGGGGAACACTGAAGCTTTCTTT,CASSSQGQGNTEAFF
TRBV3-1/TRBV3-2,TRBD1,few,TRBJ1-3,TGTGCCAGCAGCCAAGTGTTATGGACAGGGGGTATCGGTATCTCTGGAAACACCATATATTTT,CASSQVLWTGGIGISGNTIYF
TRBV7-9,TRBD2,NA,TRBJ2-3,TGTGCCAGCAGCTTAGATGGCGGGGGGGCGGATACGCAGTATTTT,CASSLDGGGADTQYF
TRBV28,NA,NA,TRBJ2-1,TGTGCCAGCAGTTACGCCGTAGGCCTACCACTACGTAACTCTGATCCCAATGAGCAGTTCTTC,CASSYAVGLPLRNSDPNEQFF
TRBV5-1,NA,once,TRBJ2-2,TGCGCCAGCAGCCCTGGTCGGGAGTCGAACACCGGGGAGCTGTTTTTT,CASSPGRESNTGELFF
TRBV14,NA,NA,TRBJ2-1,TGTGCCAGCAGCCAAGAAGAGGGCTTAGGTGGCTCCTACAATGAGCAGTTCTTC,CASSQEEGLGGSYNEQFF
TRBV20-1,TRBD2,few,TRBJ2-1,TGCAGTGCTAGTCAACGCGGGGGGGCAAATTACAATGAGCAGTTCTTC,CSASQRGGANYNEQFF
TRBV30,TRBD1,NA,TRBJ1-5,TGTGCCTGGAGTGGACAGGGCTTTCCTCAGCCCCAGCATTTT,CAWSGQGFPQPQHF
TRBV6-5,NA,NA,TRBJ1-2,TGTGCCAGCACCGAAGGGGCATCGAGGAACTATGGCTACACCTTC,CASTEGASRNYGYTF
TRBV7-2,NA,NA,TRBJ1-1,TGTGCCAGCAGCTTAATGGCAGGCGCCACTGAAGCTTTCTTT,CASSLMAGATEAFF
TRBV30,NA,NA,TRBJ1-6,TGTGCCTGGAGTGAAGACAGATTTTCACCCCTCCACTTT,CAWSEDRFSPLHF
TRBV18,NA,NA,TRBJ1-1,TGTGCCAGCTCACCACTTTCAGGGGACACTGAAGCTTTCTTT,CASSPLSGDTEAFF
TRBV14,TRBD1,NA,TRBJ1-2,TGTGCCAGCAGCCAAGCAGGGGGCCATGGCTATGGCTACACCTTC,CASSQAGGHGYGYTF
TRBV30,NA,NA,TRBJ1-3,TGTGCCTGGAATGAGGTCATCGGAAACACCATATATTTT,CAWNEVIGNTIYF
TRBV7-9,NA,NA,TRBJ1-5,TGTGCCAGCAGCCAAGGGAGTCAGCCCCAGCATTTT,CASSQGSQPQHF
TRBV9,NA,few,TRBJ1-1,TGTGCCAGCAGCACCCTTTCACATGGCTCTCGCACTGAAGCTTTCTTT,CASSTLSHGSRTEAFF
TRBV18,TRBD1,NA,TRBJ1-2,TGTGCCAGCTCACCACTCAGGGGGCTCAGTGGCTACACCTTC,CASSPLRGLSGYTF
TRBV3-1/TRBV3-2,NA,NA,TRBJ1-6,TGTGCCAGCAGGAAAAATGAGGGTGTCTGGTCACCCCTCCACTTT,CASRKNEGVWSPLHF
TRBV25-1,NA,NA,TRBJ1-1,TGTGCCAGCATCCGCGAGGGAATGAACACTGAAGCTTTCTTT,CASIREGMNTEAFF
TRBV18,TRBD1,NA,TRBJ1-1,TGTGCCAGCTCACCTATTAGGACAGGGGGCAAGACTGAAGCTTTCTTT,CASSPIRTGGKTEAFF
TRBV18,TRBD1,NA,TRBJ2-7,TGTGCCAGCTCGTTCTATGGACAGGGCTACGAGCAGTACTTC,CASSFYGQGYEQYF
TRBV3-1/TRBV3-2,TRBD1,NA,TRBJ1-6,TGTGCCAGCAGCCAAGTCCAGACCGGGACAGGGGGTTCCTATAATTCACCCCTCCACTTT,CASSQVQTGTGGSYNSPLHF
TRBV6-5,NA,NA,TRBJ1-6,TGTGCCAGCAGCAAACAGAGCTCCTATAATTCACCCCTCCACTTT,CASSKQSSYNSPLHF
TRBV11-3,TRBD1,NA,TRBJ2-1,TGTGCCAGCAGCCGGGACAGCCTAAACTACAATGAGCAGTTCTTC,CASSRDSLNYNEQFF
TRBV7-2,NA,NA,TRBJ2-3,TGTGCCAGCAGTCCTTCGGCAGATACGCAGTATTTT,CASSPSADTQYF
TRBV10-3,NA,NA,TRBJ1-2,TGTGCCATCAGTTCGGACAGCTATGGCTACACCTTC,CAISSDSYGYTF
TRBV19,NA,NA,TRBJ2-2,TGTGCCAGTAGTAACGGGGGAAACACCGGGGAGCTGTTTTTT,CASSNGGNTGELFF
TRBV7-9,TRBD1,once,TRBJ2-1,TGTGCCAGCAGCCGGATGGGACAGGCCACAGGTAATGAGCAGTTCTTC,CASSRMGQATGNEQFF
TRBV16,NA,NA,TRBJ1-6,TGTGCCAGCAGCCAATCGACAGATACACTGTCACCCCTCCACTTT,CASSQSTDTLSPLHF
TRBV5-4,TRBD1,NA,TRBJ1-2,TGTGCCAGCAGCGCATCCGGGACAGCGCCTTCACTTAACTATGGCTACACCTTC,CASSASGTAPSLNYGYTF
TRBV6-2/TRBV6-3,TRBD2,NA,TRBJ2-1,TGTGCCAGCAGTTACAGCCTAGCGGGGGGGCCGGTTGAGCAGTTCTTC,CASSYSLAGGPVEQFF
TRBV4-1,NA,NA,TRBJ1-6,TGCGCCAGCAGCCGAACAGGACAGACCAATTCACCCCTCCACTTT,CASSRTGQTNSPLHF
TRBV29-1,NA,NA,TRBJ2-3,TGCAGCGACACCTACGGGGGTCTCACAGATACGCAGTATTTT,CSDTYGGLTDTQYF
TRBV28,NA,once,TRBJ2-1,TGTGCCAGCAGTCCCGAGGTTTACAATGAGCAGTTCTTC,CASSPEVYNEQFF
TRBV30,TRBD1,NA,TRBJ1-1,TGTGCCTGGAAACGCCCCGACAGGGAGAACACTGAAGCTTTCTTT,CAWKRPDRENTEAFF
TRBV30,TRBD1,NA,TRBJ1-5,TGTGCCTGGAGAACCGGGACAGGGGGCGTCTGGGGGGGTGGACAGCCCCAGCATTTT,CAWRTGTGGVWGGGQPQHF
TRBV7-9,TRBD1,NA,TRBJ2-3,TGTGCCAGCACTACAGGGGAGACAGATACGCAGTATTTT,CASTTGETDTQYF
TRBV4-2,NA,NA,TRBJ2-3,TGTGCCAGCAGCCATTTCAGCGGATCCACAGATACGCAGTATTTT,CASSHFSGSTDTQYF
TRBV30,NA,NA,TRBJ2-7,TGTGCCTGGAGTGTTGACAGTCTCTACGAGCAGTACTTC,CAWSVDSLYEQYF
TRBV15,NA,NA,TRBJ1-1,TGTGCCACCAGCAGAGATTATTCTCCGAACACTGAAGCTTTCTTT,CATSRDYSPNTEAFF
TRBV24-1,TRBD1,NA,TRBJ2-7,TGTGCCACCAGTGCTCCGGACAGGGGAAACCACGAGCAGTACTTC,CATSAPDRGNHEQYF
TRBV19,NA,NA,TRBJ1-5,TGTGCCAGTAGTATGGGGGCGCGGGGCAATCAGCCCCAGCATTTT,CASSMGARGNQPQHF
TRBV30,NA,NA,TRBJ1-6,TGTGCCTGGGGGCCGCCGATTAATTCACCCCTCCACTTT,CAWGPPINSPLHF
TRBV30,NA,NA,TRBJ2-2,TGTGCCTGGAGTGGGTGGACAAACGCCGGGGAGCTGTTTTTT,CAWSGWTNAGELFF
TRBV21-1,NA,NA,TRBJ1-1,TGTGCCAGCAGCATCCATAGACAGCGAAACTACACTGAAGCTTTCTTT,CASSIHRQRNYTEAFF
TRBV7-2,NA,NA,TRBJ1-5,TGTGCCAGCAGTCGGCACGGGGAGGGCAATCAGCCCCAGCATTTT,CASSRHGEGNQPQHF
TRBV20-1,NA,NA,TRBJ1-1,TGCAGTGCCAAGCCCGGAGTGGCAGCTTTCTTT,CSAKPGVAAFF
TRBV3-1/TRBV3-2,NA,few,TRBJ1-2,TGTGCCAGCAGCCAAGAAGTAATCCGGGTCAACTATGGCTACACCTTC,CASSQEVIRVNYGYTF
TRBV19,TRBD1,NA,TRBJ1-1,TGTGCCAGTAGTATATTTTCTGGAGGACAGGTGAACACTGAAGCTTTCTTT,CASSIFSGGQVNTEAFF
TRBV10-3,TRBD1,NA,TRBJ1-6,TGTGCCATCAGTGAGTCGACAGGGATGAATTCACCCCTCCACTTT,CAISESTGMNSPLHF
TRBV4-1,TRBD1,NA,TRBJ1-5,TGCGCCAGCAGCCTATACGAACAACGGGACAGCCGGGTTCCCCAGCATTTT,CASSLYEQRDSRVPQHF
TRBV9,TRBD1,NA,TRBJ1-2,TGTGCCAGCAGCCTCAGGACAGGGGGCTCTGGCTACACCTTC,CASSLRTGGSGYTF
TRBV9,TRBD1,NA,TRBJ2-3,TGTGCCAGCAGCCACAGGGGGGGACAGGGGCAAGATACGCAGTATTTT,CASSHRGGQGQDTQYF
TRBV7-3,TRBD1,NA,TRBJ2-7,TGTGCCAGCAGCTTAGGGACAGCTCCCTACGAGCAGTACTTC,CASSLGTAPYEQYF
TRBV6-2/TRBV6-3,TRBD1,NA,TRBJ1-2,TGTGCCAGCAGTTACTCCTCCGGGACAGGGCTCAATGGCTACACCTTC,CASSYSSGTGLNGYTF
TRBV11-2,TRBD1,NA,TRBJ2-7,TGTGCCAGCAGCTCGGACAGGGTAGCGTACGAGCAGTACTTC,CASSSDRVAYEQYF